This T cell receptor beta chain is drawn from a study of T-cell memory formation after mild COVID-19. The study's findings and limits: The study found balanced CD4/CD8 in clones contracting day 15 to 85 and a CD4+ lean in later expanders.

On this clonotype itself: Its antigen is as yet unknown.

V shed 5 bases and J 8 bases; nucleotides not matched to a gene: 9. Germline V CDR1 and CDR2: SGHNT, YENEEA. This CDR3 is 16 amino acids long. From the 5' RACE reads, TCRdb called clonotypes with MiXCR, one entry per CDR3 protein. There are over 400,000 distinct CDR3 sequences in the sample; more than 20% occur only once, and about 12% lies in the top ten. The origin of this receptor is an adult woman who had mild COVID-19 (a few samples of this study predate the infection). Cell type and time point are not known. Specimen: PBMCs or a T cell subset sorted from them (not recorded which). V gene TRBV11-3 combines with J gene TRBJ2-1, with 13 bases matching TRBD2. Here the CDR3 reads CASSVGLAGNWDEQFF. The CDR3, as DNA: TGTGCCAGCAGCGTGGGACTAGCGGGAAATTGGGATGAGCAGTTCTTC.